The clone carrying this TCR beta chain was observed a handful of times. The sample comes from a study of cytomegalovirus exposure and HLA in healthy donors. Data came from immunoSEQ multiplex PCR; TCRdb stores just in-frame clones and leaves some out. This table has about 350,000 clones, about 85% appearing once. V dropped 4 bases and J dropped 0 bases, with 11 bases sitting between them. The germline CDR1 and CDR2 sequences are SGHRS and YFSETQ. The CDR3 is 15 amino acids. Sequencing was performed on PBMCs. The chain couples TRBV5-1 to TRBJ2-1, with a weak D call TRBD1 (5 bases). The sequence came from a woman under 40 in good health and CMV-seropositive. CDR3 amino acids: CASSRDRGSYNEQFF. In nucleotides, the CDR3 is TGCGCCAGCAGCCGTGACAGAGGCTCCTACAATGAGCAGTTCTTC.